This section outlines one T cell receptor (beta chain) sequence together with its context. The V gene's germline CDR1 is LGHDT and CDR2 YNNKEL (reference sequence). This CDR3 region has 15 residues. The V gene lost 4 bases and the J gene lost 3 bases, with 15 bases spanning the gap. The data are from a study of response to subunit inactivated influenza vaccine. TCRdb called the RT-PCR reads again in MiXCR, with one record for every CDR3 protein. The sample carries about 540,000 distinct CDR3 sequences, roughly a quarter recorded once. This sample also appeared in a second study, on T cells expressing NK-cell markers. That source notes: As the method of synthesis, 5'RACE template switching with UMIs yielded TCR beta cDNA. Cells sorted as CD3+CD56+NKG2C+, CD3+CD56+NKG2C- and CD3+CD56-NKG2C+ T cells supplied the TCR beta repertoires. Dominant NKG2C+ clonotypes were found to form about 1.0-8% of CD8+ T cells in six donors. Nothing established the HCMV specificity of expanded NKG2C+ T cell clones.

The sequenced sample was CD4+ T cells sorted from PBMCs, obtained about 13 days after vaccination. The chain joins TRBV3-1 to TRBJ1-1, with TRBD1 as a possible D gene (6 bases). This TCR was sampled from a man aged 50 to 59 who received an inactivated influenza vaccine. The CDR3 coding sequence is TGTGCCAGCAGCCCCAGGGGTCTGTTGGACACTGAAGCTTTCTTT. It yields the protein CASSPRGLLDTEAFF.